This T cell receptor (beta chain) was observed in a study of glioma-infiltrating T cells. TCR alpha and beta CDR3 regions were amplified from RNA using iRepertoire nested multiplex PCR. Tissue mRNA or PBMC total RNA, roughly 85-450 ng, went into one-step reverse transcription and amplification. TCRdb reanalysed the multiplex PCR reads using MiXCR and keeps one entry per CDR3 protein. The sample contains 300,000 to 450,000 distinct CDR3 sequences, roughly two fifths of which appear only once. This clonotype came up many times. Unmatched junction bases numbered 14, after V lost 10 bases and J lost 4 bases. There are 15 residues in the CDR3. Germline CDR1 is MNHEY and CDR2 is SMNVEV (reference sequence).

The rearrangement joins TRBV27 to TRBJ2-7; TRBD1 agrees at 9 bases. This clonotype was sampled from a human donor with low-grade glioma or glioblastoma, undergoing nonglioma brain surgery, or in good health (not recorded which). Sequenced input: glioma tissue, nonneoplastic brain tissue, or PBMCs (not recorded which). This CDR3 is CATSLGTGLGYEQYF. In DNA, the CDR3 is TGTGCCACCTCCCTGGGGACAGGGTTGGGGTACGAGCAGTACTTC.